These T cell receptor beta chains were read from a single sample in a study of blood T cell repertoires in COVID-19. Only in-frame clones appear in the TCRdb table, and some are missing; sequencing was by immunoSEQ multiplex PCR. The data contain 140,000 to 150,000 clones, almost 85% of them singletons. Sequenced: peripheral blood. The source of these receptors is a human donor with acute or convalescent COVID-19. The donor label of this sample is uncertain. Both conserved end residues are part of each CDR3. The D gene is left open where the match is weak. The size field is filled for only some rows; it gives once, few, many or a size class.

clone size | D gene | J gene | V gene | CDR3 DNA | CDR3 protein
NA | NA | TRBJ2-7 | TRBV4-1 | TGCGCCAGCAGCCGGATCTCGGACAGCCCCTACGAGCAGTACTTC | CASSRISDSPYEQYF
NA | TRBD1 | TRBJ1-1 | TRBV10-3 | TGTGCCATCAGTGGGACAGGGGGCGTTACTGAAGCTTTCTTT | CAISGTGGVTEAFF
NA | NA | TRBJ1-3 | TRBV12-3/TRBV12-4 | TGTGCCAGCAGTTTAAGAGACACCATATATTTT | CASSLRDTIYF
NA | TRBD1 | TRBJ1-6 | TRBV19 | TGTGCCAGTAGTATCGGACAGGGGGGAGGATCACCCCTCCACTTT | CASSIGQGGGSPLHF
NA | NA | TRBJ1-2 | TRBV6-5 | TGTGCCAGCAGTTTCACAGGGTCTGATGGCTACACCTTC | CASSFTGSDGYTF
NA | NA | TRBJ2-5 | TRBV19 | TGTGCCAGTACTGCGAGGGGGTTCCAAGAGACCCAGTACTTC | CASTARGFQETQYF
NA | TRBD1 | TRBJ1-2 | TRBV19 | TGTGCCAGTAGTTACGGGACAGGGAAGGGAGGCTACACCTTC | CASSYGTGKGGYTF
NA | TRBD1 | TRBJ2-7 | TRBV6-5 | TGTGCCAGCGATATACAGGGGTCCTCCTACGAGCAGTACTTC | CASDIQGSSYEQYF
NA | NA | TRBJ1-2 | TRBV5-1 | TGCGCCAGCAGCTTGGACAGGGCGATCTATGGCTACACCTTC | CASSLDRAIYGYTF
NA | TRBD2 | TRBJ2-7 | TRBV6-1 | TGTGCCAGCAGTGAAAATACTAGCGGGGGCTACGAGCAGTACTTC | CASSENTSGGYEQYF
NA | TRBD1 | TRBJ1-2 | TRBV7-8 | TGTGCCAGCAGCGCCCGACAGGGGGCGGAAGGCTACACCTTC | CASSARQGAEGYTF
NA | TRBD1 | TRBJ1-1 | TRBV27 | TGTGCCAGCAGGCCAGGGTGGGACAGCCTAATGAACACTGAAGCTTTCTTT | CASRPGWDSLMNTEAFF
NA | NA | TRBJ1-5 | TRBV19 | TGTGCCAGTAGTATCGGAGGGAGCAATCAGCCCCAGCATTTT | CASSIGGSNQPQHF
NA | NA | TRBJ1-1 | TRBV4-2 | TGTGCCAGCAGCCAAGACTCCGCCGGGAACGCTTTCTTT | CASSQDSAGNAFF
once | NA | TRBJ2-5 | TRBV2 | TGTGCCAGCAGTGAAAGCTCCCGTCAAGAGACCCAGTACTTC | CASSESSRQETQYF
few | NA | TRBJ2-7 | TRBV20-1 | TGCAGTGCGGGCGCGGGTACCGAGCAGTACTTC | CSAGAGTEQYF
NA | NA | TRBJ1-2 | TRBV4-2 | TGTGCCAGCAGCCAAGATAGGGGCAGTATCTATGGCTACACCTTC | CASSQDRGSIYGYTF
NA | TRBD2 | TRBJ2-5 | TRBV5-1 | TGCGCCAGCAGCAAAATACCGGGACTAGCGAATTATGTGACCCAGTACTTC | CASSKIPGLANYVTQYF
NA | NA | TRBJ1-2 | TRBV24-1 | TGTGCCACCAGTGATTTCAGGACAAGGAACTATGGCTACACCTTC | CATSDFRTRNYGYTF
NA | TRBD1 | TRBJ1-3 | TRBV5-8 | TGTGCCAGCAGCTCGTGGGGACAGGTCGCTTCATACTCTGGAAACACCATATATTTT | CASSSWGQVASYSGNTIYF
NA | NA | TRBJ2-2 | TRBV4-2 | TGTGCCAGCAGCCAAGTTAGGGGTGCGAACACCGGGGAGCTGTTTTTT | CASSQVRGANTGELFF
NA | NA | TRBJ1-2 | TRBV11-2 | TGTGCCAGCAGCTCACAGGGTTTGGACTATGGCTACACCTTC | CASSSQGLDYGYTF
NA | TRBD1 | TRBJ1-2 | TRBV5-6 | TGTGCCAGCAGCTCTGGACAGGGGGCCTATGGCTACACCTTC | CASSSGQGAYGYTF
NA | TRBD2 | TRBJ2-1 | TRBV5-1 | TGCGCCAGCAGCTCTGATACTAGCGGGGGGGCGAGTGAGCAGTTCTTC | CASSSDTSGGASEQFF
NA | TRBD1 | TRBJ1-6 | TRBV7-2 | TGTGCCAGCAGCTCCGGGACAGGGTTTTCACCCCTCCACTTT | CASSSGTGFSPLHF
NA | TRBD1 | TRBJ1-2 | TRBV30 | TGTGCCTGGAGTCCCCGGACAGGGAATGGCTACACCTTC | CAWSPRTGNGYTF
once | NA | TRBJ1-1 | TRBV6-1 | TGTGCCAGCAGTGAAAGGACAGTCCCTGAAGCTTTCTTT | CASSERTVPEAFF
NA | NA | TRBJ1-1 | TRBV5-1 | TGCGCCAGCAGCTTTTCTCAGACATCCCAAGAAGCTTTCTTT | CASSFSQTSQEAFF
NA | TRBD2 | TRBJ2-5 | TRBV6-5 | TGTGCCAGCAGGCTAGCGGGGGGTCACGAGACCCAGTACTTC | CASRLAGGHETQYF
NA | TRBD1 | TRBJ1-6 | TRBV14 | TGTGCCAGCAGCCAAGACAGGGGGCTAAATTCACCCCTCCACTTT | CASSQDRGLNSPLHF
NA | TRBD1 | TRBJ2-7 | TRBV5-1 | TGCGCCAGCTTCAATCCCGGGACAGGGACCTACGAGCAGTACTTC | CASFNPGTGTYEQYF
NA | TRBD1 | TRBJ2-5 | TRBV5-6 | TGTGCCAGCAGCTTGACAGGGGCCGAAGAGACCCAGTACTTC | CASSLTGAEETQYF